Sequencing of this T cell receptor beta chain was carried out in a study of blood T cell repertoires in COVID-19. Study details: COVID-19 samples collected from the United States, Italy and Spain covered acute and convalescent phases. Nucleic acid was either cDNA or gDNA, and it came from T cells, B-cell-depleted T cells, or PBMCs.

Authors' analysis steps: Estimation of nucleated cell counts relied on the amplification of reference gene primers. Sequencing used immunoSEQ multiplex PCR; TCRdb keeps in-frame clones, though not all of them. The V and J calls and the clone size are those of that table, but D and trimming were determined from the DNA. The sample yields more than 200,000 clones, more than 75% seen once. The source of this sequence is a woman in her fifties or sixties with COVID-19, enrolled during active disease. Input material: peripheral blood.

The chain's CDR3 is CAWSVSGGPNQPQHF. CDR3 DNA: TGTGCCTGGAGTGTTTCAGGGGGCCCGAATCAGCCCCAGCATTTT. The gene calls are TRBV30 and TRBJ1-5; the match to TRBD1 covers 8 bases. V shed 0 bases, J shed 4 bases, and the junction held 5 bases outside the gene matches. The CDR3 runs to 15 residues. Germline CDR1 is GTSNPN and CDR2 is SVGIG (reference sequence).